This T cell receptor (beta chain) was sequenced during a study of blood T cell repertoires in COVID-19 (dated by TCRdb to about 2020). Background on the whole study: The collaborator samples originated in the United States, Italy and Spain and spanned the acute and convalescent phases of COVID-19. The prospective study material was composed of cDNA or gDNA derived from T cells, B-cell-depleted T cells, or PBMCs. The repertoires were made available in a free public database intended to serve as a resource for research on the immune response to SARS-CoV-2. Nearly every sample came with metadata listing a de-identified subject ID, COVID-19 status, age in years and sex. HLA class I and class II types, where available, came from metadata supplied by the sample provider rather than from assay-based typing. Samples came from the ongoing ImmuneRACE study (first 160 participants) plus 1,254 subjects from 6 global collaborators. Subjects who had been exposed to COVID-19, were actively infected with it, or had recovered from it provided the deeply sampled blood TCRbeta repertoires that made up the dataset. Study-level results and caveats: The amount of clinical and demographic metadata varied by source and participant and was provided uncurated.

Concerning this clone itself: The antigen it binds to is not known. No base quality values were provided; no much bigger clone lies one nucleotide off.

Samples from volunteer blood donors who had recovered from COVID-19 were contributed by a second Seattle source. Each collaborating institution followed its own protocols to collect whole blood in K2EDTA tubes. For TCRbeta analysis, collaborators shipped samples as frozen whole blood, isolated PBMCs, or DNA extracted from either of those sample types. The immunoSEQ Assay, a bias-controlled multiplex PCR, was used to amplify TCRbeta CDR3 regions from genomic DNA. The authors' pipeline ran thus. The number of nucleated cells in each sample was estimated from the amplification of reference gene primers within the assay. To quantify the absolute abundance of each unique TCRbeta CDR3 rearrangement, sequence reads were collapsed and filtered. For each sample, productive Simpson clonality was calculated as the square root of Simpson's diversity index across productive rearrangements. The table comes from immuneACCESS by way of TCRdb, which keeps in-frame sequences with V and J called. Part of the clones is missing from these tables; in studies checked, under half for an unresolved V gene and the rest for unknown reasons. V, J and clone size are taken as reported in that table, and D and trimming were inferred from the DNA itself. The sample yields roughly 86,000 clones; roughly 80% were counted once. Approximately 8.9% of the sample comes from the top ten.

This receptor was identified in a man over 45 who had recovered from COVID-19. The sample consisted of peripheral blood.

For the CDR3, the sequence is CASGQDRLNTEAFF. The sequenced DNA is TGTGCTAGTGGCCAGGACAGACTGAACACTGAAGCTTTCTTT. The receptor chain draws on TRBV12-5 and TRBJ1-1, and possibly TRBD1, on 6 matching bases. V loses 6 bases, J loses 0 bases, and the germline ends lie 11 bases apart. Sequences LGHNT (CDR1) and FRNRAP (CDR2) are obtained from the germline V gene. From its cysteine to its phenylalanine, the CDR3 spans 14 amino acids. The only DNA kept is the CDR3, 42 bases in frame from the first base.